This TCR beta chain was sequenced during a study of blood T cell repertoires in COVID-19. Authors' analysis steps: Reference gene primer amplification gave nucleated cell count estimates. Method: immunoSEQ multiplex PCR; TCRdb's copy keeps in-frame clones and lacks some. Clone size and V and J calls were adopted from that table, with D and trimming inferred from the DNA. The sample lists roughly 700,000 clones; approximately 90% were seen once. There are 16 residues in the CDR3. Per germline, CDR1 SGHRS and CDR2 YFSETQ. V was trimmed by 6 bases and J by 0 bases, leaving 15 bases between them. The sequenced sample consisted of peripheral blood. This receptor was obtained from a woman aged 18-29 years with acute or convalescent COVID-19. This chain joins TRBV5-1 and TRBJ1-4; possible D gene TRBD1, 6 bases. CDR3 protein: CASTLAQGPTNEKLFF. In DNA, the CDR3 is TGCGCCAGCACCCTGGCGCAGGGGCCAACTAATGAAAAACTGTTTTTT.